A single sample gave rise to the 14 T cell receptor beta chains below, sequenced in a study of CD8 T cells in Susac syndrome. A quantity of roughly 0.5 to 1 ug RNA underwent reverse transcription using random hexamers. Each CDR3 protein gets one entry after TCRdb re-called the immunoSEQ multiplex PCR reads with MiXCR. The repertoire includes some 300,000 distinct CDR3 sequences, 89% of them detected once, and approximately 0.18% sits in the top ten. The sequencing input was CD8+ T cells from PBMCs. The source of these receptors is a human donor with multiple sclerosis.

For this clonotype: One end of the junction does not line up with germline, which may come from a read error. The genes are TRBV7-2 and TRBJ2-3; the D is unclear. The length of the CDR3 is 12 residues. CDR1 is SGHTA, CDR2 FQGNSA, per germline. The chain's CDR3 is CASTLIADTQYF. The DNA for the CDR3 is TGTGCCAGCACCTTAATCGCAGATACGCAGTATTTT.

The J gene is TRBJ2-7, the V gene TRBV6-2 or TRBV6-3, with a weak D call TRBD2 (5 bases). The CDR3 covers 14 residues. The ends were cut back, 7 bases at V and 3 bases at J, with 16 bases in the middle. The V gene's germline CDR1 is MNHEY and CDR2 SVGEGT. CDR3 sequence: CASTLRADLYEQYF. CDR3 nucleotide sequence: TGTGCCAGCACCCTGAGGGCTGATCTCTACGAGCAGTACTTC.

The rearrangement joins TRBV9 to TRBJ2-3; D is tentatively TRBD1 or TRBD2 (5 bases each). This CDR3 spans 20 amino acids. Germline CDR1 and CDR2: SGDLS and YYNGEE. Between the trimmed V and J ends, which lost 4 bases and 2 bases, there was a span of 29 bases. The CDR3 DNA sequence: TGTGCCAGCAGCCCTTACTCCCCCGGAGGTTGGGGCTATCCCACAGATACGCAGTATTTT. Translated, it gives CASSPYSPGGWGYPTDTQYF.

The V call is TRBV18, the J call TRBJ2-5; D perhaps matches TRBD2 (6 bases). With 3 bases removed from V and 5 bases from J, the gap between germline ends came to 25 bases. Germline V lookup: CDR1 KGHSH, CDR2 LQKENI. The CDR3 is 18 amino acids. The DNA for the CDR3 is TGTGCCAGCTCACCGCGGAGGGACGGTAGCGGAGCTCGGGAGACCCAGTACTTC. Translating it yields CASSPRRDGSGARETQYF.

The chain carries TRBV12-3 or TRBV12-4 and TRBJ2-1, with D uncertain. V was shortened by 5 bases and J by 7 bases, with 9 bases between the two germline ends. The CDR3 contains 12 residues. The CDR3 sequence: CASSPTINEQFF. The CDR3 coding sequence is TGTGCCAGCAGTCCGACAATAAATGAGCAGTTCTTC.

V gene TRBV12-3 or TRBV12-4 combines with J gene TRBJ2-5, with 10 bases identical to TRBD2. After removal of 5 bases from V and 3 bases from J, the junction contained 3 bases not matched to a gene. There are 14 residues in the CDR3. CDR3 DNA: TGTGCCAGCAGTCCCGGGACTAGCGAAGAGACCCAGTACTTC. This encodes CASSPGTSEETQYF.

This chain joins TRBV15 and TRBJ2-3; 11 bases align to TRBD2. Germline loops: CDR1 LNHNV, CDR2 YYDKDF (reference sequence). The CDR3 has 16 amino acids. V was pared by 8 bases and J by 0 bases, with 7 bases of the junction left unmatched. CDR3 in DNA: TGTGCCACCGCGAACCTAGCGGGGGGTAGCACAGATACGCAGTATTTT. Translation: CATANLAGGSTDTQYF.

This chain joins TRBV4-3 and TRBJ2-1, with 7 positions matching TRBD2. The CDR3 is made up of 14 amino acids. Germline V gene data show CDR1 as LGHNA and CDR2 as YSLEER. The V gene end was trimmed by 2 bases and the J gene end by 5 bases; junction bases not matched to a gene: 3. CDR3 sequence reads: CASSQTSVDNEQFF. CDR3 in DNA: TGCGCCAGCAGCCAAACTAGCGTAGACAATGAGCAGTTCTTC.

This clonotype was observed a handful of times. The chain is built from TRBV12-3 or TRBV12-4 and TRBJ1-6; D call uncertain. V was pared by 4 bases and J by 9 bases, with 4 bases between. The CDR3 loop spans 11 amino acids. CDR3 nucleotides: TGTGCCAGCAGTTCTGGTTCACCCCTCCACTTT. Its protein is CASSSGSPLHF.

This clonotype appeared a single time. This chain connects TRBV3-1 to TRBJ2-5; 10 positions match TRBD2. Germline lookup yields CDR1 LGHDT and CDR2 YNNKEL (reference sequence). The CDR3 has 16 amino acids. V trimming: 4 bases; J trimming: 5 bases; junction bases outside the gene matches: 10. This CDR3 reads CASSLGKAGGPETQYF. CDR3 coding DNA: TGTGCCAGCAGCCTGGGAAAAGCGGGAGGGCCCGAGACCCAGTACTTC.

In this sample, this clonotype turned up once. This chain connects TRBV7-6 to TRBJ2-2, with D unclear. The ends were cut back, 0 bases at V and 2 bases at J, with 7 bases in the middle. Germline V CDR1 and CDR2: SGHVS, FNYEAQ. The CDR3 runs 15 residues. The DNA for the CDR3 is TGTGCCAGCAGCTTAGCCTCCCTAAACACCGGGGAGCTGTTTTTT. Translating it yields CASSLASLNTGELFF.

The J gene is TRBJ2-1, the V gene TRBV27, with 14 positions matching TRBD2. The CDR3 is 15 amino acids. J was trimmed by 7 bases and V by 5 bases; bases with no gene match: 4. Looked up from germline, CDR1 is MNHEY and CDR2 is SMNVEV (reference sequence). CDR3 region: CASSVGTSGGNEQFF. The CDR3 coding sequence is TGTGCCAGCAGTGTGGGGACTAGCGGGGGTAATGAGCAGTTCTTC.

V gene TRBV7-9 combines with J gene TRBJ2-5; no reliable D call. CDR3 length: 14 residues. Germline V lookup: CDR1 SEHNR, CDR2 FQNEAQ (reference sequence). Trimming took 3 bases from V and 1 from J, leaving 9 bases between them. The CDR3 loop reads CASSFKGSQETQYF. Written as DNA, the CDR3 is TGTGCCAGCAGCTTTAAAGGGTCCCAAGAGACCCAGTACTTC.

The chain uses TRBV6-6 and TRBJ2-7, with 7 positions matching TRBD1. The CDR3 contains 11 residues. Trimming removed 11 bases from V and 6 bases from J; junction bases left unmatched: 7. The germline V gene has CDR1 MNHNY and CDR2 SVGAGI (reference sequence). CDR3 region: CARQGTTEQYF. The CDR3 coding sequence is TGTGCCCGACAGGGAACTACCGAGCAGTACTTC.